The clone carrying this T cell receptor beta chain was found a few times. Profiled with immunoSEQ multiplex PCR; TCRdb holds only in-frame clones, not every one. The sample records under 450,000 clones, 90% being singletons. The sample is drawn from a study of control samples from healthy donors and cancer patients. The CDR3 spans 14 residues. The receptor comes from a man aged 40-49 years with head and neck cancer. The sample consisted of PBMCs. The V call is TRBV21-1, the J call TRBJ2-7; TRBD1, as called in the table, went unchecked against the DNA. TRBV21-1 is noted as a pseudogene. CDR3 loop: CASSTSKQGPEQYF. CDR3 bases: TGTGCCAGCAGCACCAGTAAACAGGGGCCCGAGCAGTACTTC.